Presented here are 6 T cell receptor beta chains from one specimen sequenced in a study of blood T cell repertoires in COVID-19. Measured with immunoSEQ multiplex PCR; TCRdb has only the in-frame clones, and not every one. The sample has 55,000 to 75,000 clones; 80% to 85% are singletons. Sequencing was done on a sample of peripheral blood. The receptors were gathered from an elderly man with COVID-19, enrolled during active disease.

V and J are TRBV27 and TRBJ2-1; no reliable D call. V was shortened by 5 bases and J by 0 bases, with 8 bases between the two germline ends. The CDR3 is 14 residues long. Germline CDR1 MNHEY, CDR2 SMNVEV (reference sequence). The CDR3 is CASSTIASYNEQFF. CDR3 sequence (DNA): TGTGCCAGCAGTACAATAGCCTCCTACAATGAGCAGTTCTTC.

The chain recombines TRBV5-4 with TRBJ2-4; 16 bases are shared with TRBD2. V shed 4 bases and J 9 bases; nucleotides not matched to a gene: 10. The CDR3 sequence is 17 residues long. Germline V gene sequence: CDR1 SGHNT, CDR2 YYREEE (reference sequence). The CDR3 DNA follows: TGTGCCAGCAGCGCGGGGACTAGCGGGGGGGCCATTAGCATTCAGTACTTC. This encodes CASSAGTSGGAISIQYF.

The genes are TRBV27 and TRBJ2-1, with 8 bases fitting TRBD2. This CDR3 region has 14 residues. CDR1 is MNHEY and CDR2 is SMNVEV in the germline V gene (reference sequence). With V trimmed by 8 bases and J by 9 bases, 12 bases remained unmatched. The CDR3 region has the DNA TGTGCCAGCTGGGGCCCGGGAGGGGCTCTTGAGCAGTTCTTC. Its translation is CASWGPGGALEQFF.

This chain connects TRBV5-1 to TRBJ2-1; 7 nucleotides align to TRBD2. The germline gives CDR1 SGHRS, CDR2 YFSETQ. The CDR3 is made up of 15 amino acids. The ends lost 0 bases at V and 9 bases at J; junction bases unmatched: 9. CDR3 DNA: TGCGCCAGCAGCTTGGGAGCTAGCGGCCGGGGTGAGCAGTTCTTC. Its translation: CASSLGASGRGEQFF.

The chain uses TRBV7-2 and TRBJ2-5, with 11 bases identical to TRBD2. Germline loops: CDR1 SGHTA, CDR2 FQGNSA. Trimming removed 4 bases from V and 4 bases from J; junction bases left unmatched: 14. This CDR3 spans 18 amino acids. CDR3 amino acids: CASSYDGSGRAVGETQYF. The DNA for the CDR3 is TGTGCCAGCAGCTATGACGGTAGCGGGAGGGCAGTTGGAGAGACCCAGTACTTC. The full variable domain, in which reference TRBV7-2 and TRBJ2-5 provide the parts outside the CDR3, is GAGVSQSPSNKVTEKGKDVELRCDPISGHTALYWYRQSLGQGLEFLIYFQGNSAPDKSGLPSDRFSAERTGGSVSTLTIQRTQQEDSAVYLCASSYDGSGRAVGETQYFGPGTRLLVL.

The sample holds a few counts of this clone. The chain is built from TRBV19 and TRBJ1-5; D is possibly TRBD1 (6 bases). This CDR3 spans 16 amino acids. Trimming stripped 4 bases from V and 3 bases from J, with 16 bases between. Germline lookup yields CDR1 LNHDA and CDR2 SQIVND (reference sequence). CDR3 loop: CASSKYRVGNNQPQHF. The CDR3 DNA follows: TGTGCCAGTAGTAAATACAGGGTGGGGAACAATCAGCCCCAGCATTTT. Filled out from reference TRBV19 and TRBJ1-5, the complete variable domain reads DGGITQSPKYLFRKEGQNVTLSCEQNLNHDAMYWYRQDPGQGLRLIYYSQIVNDFQKGDIAEGYSVSREKKESFPLTVTSAQKNPTAFYLCASSKYRVGNNQPQHFGDGTRLSIL.